This T cell receptor (beta chain) was profiled in a study of shared clonotypes between healthy human individuals. In the CD4+ fraction, cells were divided into CD45RA+ naive and CD45RA-negative memory subsets. The protocol was immunoSEQ multiplex PCR, while the TCRdb copy is restricted to in-frame clones and leaves out a portion. This table has about 2.4 million clones, 80% to 95% appearing once. Germline values: CDR1 MNHEY, CDR2 SMNVEV (reference sequence). The V and J ends lost 6 bases and 2 bases respectively, with 19 bases between them. The CDR3 covers 17 residues. This receptor was taken from a young man in good health. Some clones in this sample may be carry-over from other donors' samples. Sequenced sample: naive CD4+ T cells from PBMCs. Subset: CD45RA+ positively selected. The rearrangement uses TRBV27 and TRBJ1-4, with D possibly being TRBD1 (6 bases). The CDR3 DNA follows: TGTGCCAGCAGAATAGTGGGACGGAGGGGGACTAATGAAAAACTGTTTTTT. Protein product: CASRIVGRRGTNEKLFF.